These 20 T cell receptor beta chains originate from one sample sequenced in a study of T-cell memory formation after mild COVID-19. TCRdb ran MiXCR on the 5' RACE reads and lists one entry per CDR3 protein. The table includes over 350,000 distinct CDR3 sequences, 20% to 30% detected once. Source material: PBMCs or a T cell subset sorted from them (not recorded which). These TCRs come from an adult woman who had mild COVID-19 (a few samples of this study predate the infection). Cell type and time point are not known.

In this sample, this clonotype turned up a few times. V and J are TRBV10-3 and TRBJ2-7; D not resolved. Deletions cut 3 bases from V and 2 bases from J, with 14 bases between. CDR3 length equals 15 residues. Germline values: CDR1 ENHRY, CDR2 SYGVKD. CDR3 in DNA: TGTGCCATCAGTGATTTCCAGGCTTCCCCCTACGAGCAGTACTTC. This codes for CAISDFQASPYEQYF.

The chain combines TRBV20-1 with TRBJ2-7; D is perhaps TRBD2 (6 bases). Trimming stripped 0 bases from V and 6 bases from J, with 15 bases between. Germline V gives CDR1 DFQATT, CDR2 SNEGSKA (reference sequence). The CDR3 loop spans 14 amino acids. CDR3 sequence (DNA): TGCAGTGCTAGAGATTGGACGGGAGAGCGCGAGCAGTACTTC. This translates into CSARDWTGEREQYF.

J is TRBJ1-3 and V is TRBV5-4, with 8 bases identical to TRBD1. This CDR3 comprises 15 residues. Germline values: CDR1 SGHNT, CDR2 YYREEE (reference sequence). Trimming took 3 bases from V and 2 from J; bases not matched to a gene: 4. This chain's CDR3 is CASSSGQAPGNTIYF. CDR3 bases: TGTGCCAGCAGCTCGGGACAGGCCCCTGGAAACACCATATATTTT.

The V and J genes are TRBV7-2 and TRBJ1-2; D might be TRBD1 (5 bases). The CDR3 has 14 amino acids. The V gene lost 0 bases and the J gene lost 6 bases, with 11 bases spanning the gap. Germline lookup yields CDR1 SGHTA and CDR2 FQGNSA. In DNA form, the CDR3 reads TGTGCCAGCAGCTTAGCTTCCAGGGCTGATGGCTACACCTTC. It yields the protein CASSLASRADGYTF.

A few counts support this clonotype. DNA for the CDR3: TGTGCCAGCAGTGTTGGCGGGGCTAACTATGGCTACACCTTC. This gives the protein CASSVGGANYGYTF. The chain combines TRBV25-1 with TRBJ1-2; D not certain. The CDR3 covers 14 residues. Looked up from germline, CDR1 is MGHDK and CDR2 is SYGVNS. Trimming removed 4 bases from V and 0 bases from J, with 9 bases in between.

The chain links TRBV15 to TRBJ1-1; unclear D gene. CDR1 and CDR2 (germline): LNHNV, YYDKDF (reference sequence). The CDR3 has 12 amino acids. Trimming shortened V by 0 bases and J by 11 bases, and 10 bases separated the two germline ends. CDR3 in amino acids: CATSREARRAFF. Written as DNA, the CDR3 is TGTGCCACCAGCAGAGAGGCCAGAAGGGCTTTCTTT. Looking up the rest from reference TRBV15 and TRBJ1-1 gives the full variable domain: DAMVIQNPRYQVTQFGKPVTLSCSQTLNHNVMYWYQQKSSQAPKLLFHYYDKDFNNEADTPDNFQSRRPNTSFCFLDIRSPGLGDTAMYLCATSREARRAFFGQGTRLTVV.

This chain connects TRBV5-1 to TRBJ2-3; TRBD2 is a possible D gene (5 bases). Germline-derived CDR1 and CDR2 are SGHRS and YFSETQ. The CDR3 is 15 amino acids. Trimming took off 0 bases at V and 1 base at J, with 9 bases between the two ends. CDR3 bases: TGCGCCAGCAGCTTGGTGGGAGTTCGCACAGATACGCAGTATTTT. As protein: CASSLVGVRTDTQYF.

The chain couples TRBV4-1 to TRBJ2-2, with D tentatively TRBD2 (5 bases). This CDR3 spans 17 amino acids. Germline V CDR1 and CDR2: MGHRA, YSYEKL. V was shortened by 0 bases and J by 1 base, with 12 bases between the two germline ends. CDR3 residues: CASSQDPSGRNTGELFF. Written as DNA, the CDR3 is TGCGCCAGCAGCCAAGACCCGAGCGGACGGAACACCGGGGAGCTGTTTTTT.

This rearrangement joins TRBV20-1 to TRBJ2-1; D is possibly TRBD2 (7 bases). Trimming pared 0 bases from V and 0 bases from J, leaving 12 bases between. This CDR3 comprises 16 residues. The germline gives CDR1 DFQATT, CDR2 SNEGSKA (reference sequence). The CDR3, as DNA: TGCAGTGCTAGAGACGCTCGGGGGGCCTCCTACAATGAGCAGTTCTTC. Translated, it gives CSARDARGASYNEQFF.

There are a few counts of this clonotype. CDR3 in amino acids: CAWSLGAGAYEQYF. In DNA, the CDR3 is TGTGCCTGGAGTTTGGGCGCAGGGGCCTACGAGCAGTACTTC. The rearrangement uses TRBV30 and TRBJ2-7, with a possible D match to TRBD1 (6 bases). The CDR3 sequence is 14 residues long. The germline V gene has CDR1 GTSNPN and CDR2 SVGIG (reference sequence). With 2 bases removed from V and 2 bases from J, the gap between germline ends came to 13 bases. The full variable domain, with the rest looked up from reference TRBV30 and TRBJ2-7, is SQTIHQWPATLVQPVGSPLSLECTVEGTSNPNLYWYRQAAGRGLQLLFYSVGIGQISSEVPQNLSASRPQDRQFILSSKKLLLSDSGFYLCAWSLGAGAYEQYFGPGTRLTVT.

CDR3 DNA sequence: TGTGCCACCAGTGATTGGGGGGACCTCCCTTATCTCTACACCTTC. Translation: CATSDWGDLPYLYTF. The gene calls are TRBV24-1 and TRBJ1-2, with D maybe TRBD1 (5 bases). Trimming took off 2 bases at V and 10 bases at J, with 19 bases between the two ends. Germline V gene lookup returns CDR1 KGHDR and CDR2 SFDVKD. The length of the CDR3 is 15 residues.

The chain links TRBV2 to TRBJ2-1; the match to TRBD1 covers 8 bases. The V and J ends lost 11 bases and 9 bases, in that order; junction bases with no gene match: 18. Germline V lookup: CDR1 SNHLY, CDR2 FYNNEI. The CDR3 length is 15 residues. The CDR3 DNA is TGTGCCGGGGCCCGACAGGGGATGGGGTCGGGTGAGCAGTTCTTC. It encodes CAGARQGMGSGEQFF.

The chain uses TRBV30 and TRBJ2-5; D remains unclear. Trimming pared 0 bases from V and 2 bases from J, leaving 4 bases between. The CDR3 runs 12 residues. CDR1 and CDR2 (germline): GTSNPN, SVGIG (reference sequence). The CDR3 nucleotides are TGTGCCTGGAGTGTACATCAAGAGACCCAGTACTTC. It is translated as CAWSVHQETQYF.

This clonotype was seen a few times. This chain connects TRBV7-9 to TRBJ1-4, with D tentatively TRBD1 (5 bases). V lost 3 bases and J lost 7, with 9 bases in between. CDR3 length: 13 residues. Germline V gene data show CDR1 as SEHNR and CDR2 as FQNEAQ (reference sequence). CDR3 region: CASSFRTSEKLFF. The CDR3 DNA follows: TGTGCCAGCAGCTTCCGGACAAGTGAAAAACTGTTTTTT.

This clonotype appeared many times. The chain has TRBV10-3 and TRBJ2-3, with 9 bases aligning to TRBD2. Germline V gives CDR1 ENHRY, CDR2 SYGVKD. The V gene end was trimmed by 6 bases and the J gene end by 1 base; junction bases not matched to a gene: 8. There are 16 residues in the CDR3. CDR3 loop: CAISPGLAGRTDTQYF. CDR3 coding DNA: TGTGCCATCAGCCCAGGCCTAGCGGGGCGCACAGATACGCAGTATTTT.

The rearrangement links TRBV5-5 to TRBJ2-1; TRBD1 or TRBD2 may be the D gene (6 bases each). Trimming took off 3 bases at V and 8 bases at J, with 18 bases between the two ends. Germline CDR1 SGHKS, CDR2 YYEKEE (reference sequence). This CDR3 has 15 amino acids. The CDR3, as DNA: TGTGCCAGCAGCTCTCCAGGTCGGGGGCGGCATGAGCAGTTCTTC. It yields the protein CASSSPGRGRHEQFF. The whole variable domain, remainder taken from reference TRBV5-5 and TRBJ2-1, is DAGVTQSPTHLIKTRGQQVTLRCSPISGHKSVSWYQQVLGQGPQFIFQYYEKEERGRGNFPDRFSARQFPNYSSELNVNALLLGDSALYLCASSSPGRGRHEQFFGPGTRLTVL.

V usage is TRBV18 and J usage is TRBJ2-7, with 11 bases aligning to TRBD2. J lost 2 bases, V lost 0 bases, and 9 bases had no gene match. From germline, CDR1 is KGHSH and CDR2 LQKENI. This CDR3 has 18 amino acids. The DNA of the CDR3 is TGTGCCAGCTCACCACCCCATATGCTAGCGGGGGGCGCCTACGAGCAGTACTTC. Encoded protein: CASSPPHMLAGGAYEQYF.

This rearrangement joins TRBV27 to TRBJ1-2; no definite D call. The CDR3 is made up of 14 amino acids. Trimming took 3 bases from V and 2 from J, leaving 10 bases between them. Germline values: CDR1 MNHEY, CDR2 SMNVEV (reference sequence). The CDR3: CASSLEPENYGYTF. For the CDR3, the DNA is TGTGCCAGCAGTTTGGAGCCTGAGAACTATGGCTACACCTTC.

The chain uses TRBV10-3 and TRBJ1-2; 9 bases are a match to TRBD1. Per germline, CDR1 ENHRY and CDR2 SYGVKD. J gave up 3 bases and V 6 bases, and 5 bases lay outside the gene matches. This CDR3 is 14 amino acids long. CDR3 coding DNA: TGTGCCATCAGCGGACAGGGGACGTACTATGGCTACACCTTC. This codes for CAISGQGTYYGYTF.

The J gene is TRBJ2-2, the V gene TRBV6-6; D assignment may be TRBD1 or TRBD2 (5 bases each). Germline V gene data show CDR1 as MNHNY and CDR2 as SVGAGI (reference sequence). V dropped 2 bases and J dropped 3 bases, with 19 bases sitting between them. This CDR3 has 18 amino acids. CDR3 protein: CASSYKTFLREYTGELFF. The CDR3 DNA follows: TGTGCCAGCAGTTACAAGACGTTTCTCAGGGAGTACACCGGGGAGCTGTTTTTT.